This T cell receptor beta chain is from a study of cytomegalovirus exposure and HLA in healthy donors (TCRdb year 2017). Broadly, across the study: An earlier analysis of about 560 of the donors reported 250 to 300 Gb of sequence data and 90 million to 120 million unique TCR beta sequences obtained from around 170 million T cells. An early release covering 550 to 650 HLA-typed donors comprised approximately 290 gigabases of sequencing data and 85 million to 100 million unique TCR sequences. Among the 398 genotyped donors, about 83% belonged to the genetic ancestry cluster associated with self-reported Caucasian donors. The study aimed to test whether signatures of past pathogen exposure could be identified by cataloging public T cell receptors. The study profiled the T cell repertoires of 666 subjects by immunosequencing and related them to cytomegalovirus serostatus. Along with the approximately 700-subject first cohort, a separate validation cohort of over 90 different subjects was used. To predict cytomegalovirus infection status, the study combined high-throughput TCR immunosequencing, statistical association of individual TCRs with disease status, and machine learning. A later analysis re-examined previously published TCR beta repertoires from around 670 donors and added high-resolution HLA genotyping to investigate patterns of TCR occurrence. The later analysis used no new phenotypic data to find candidate immune exposures, relying instead on TCR beta sequences and their occurrence across donors. An earlier analysis of fewer than 750 of the donors used high-throughput TCR beta sequencing to judge whether each TCR beta V gene segment behaved as functional or pseudogenic. Donor age, sex, ethnicity and CMV serostatus were collected together with the repertoire data. In a later genetic analysis, genome-wide SNP genotypes for about three fifths of the roughly 670 donors were used, and that subset was treated as a discovery cohort. Every discovery cohort repertoire had been produced on one sequencing platform. HLA typing covered class I and class II loci at four-digit resolution. Typing coverage varied by locus: about 629-630 donors for A, B, C, DRB1 and DQB1; roughly 560 for DQA1; more than 600 for DPA1; approximately 470 for DPB1. Four or five DR-DQ haplotypes were handled as single units for association and clustering, since linkage in the cohort was strong. Across around 400 genotyped donors of the cohort, an average of 235,054 unique TCR beta nucleotide sequences per donor were sequenced, and around 20% of those sequences were non-productive. Overall results and qualifications from the work: Linkage disequilibrium might explain the correlated functional status among segregating V segments, but an unknown experimental factor could not be excluded. Some IMGT-functional V segments, including TRBV6-2 and TRBV6-3, could not be distinguished by the 87-base-pair reads and were therefore excluded. In a later analysis, HLA-associated TCR beta chains showed more clonal expansion and lower generation probabilities than non-associated chains that were equally common. A cluster of highly shared sequence variants was judged likely to be a technical artifact of the sequencing pipeline. HLA typing was unavailable for some donors at each locus, so association tests used only the typed subset. In a later analysis, most CMV-associated TCR beta chains were found to appear HLA-restricted, with HLA associations seemingly driven largely by CMV exposure. The classifier was reported to diagnose cytomegalovirus status with high specificity and sensitivity in both the original and validation cohorts. Broadly in line with IMGT annotations, most TCR beta V segments showed up in productive rearrangements about 87% or about 30% of the time in an earlier analysis of 450 to 750 of the donors. According to a later analysis, parvovirus B19, influenza, CMV and Epstein-Barr virus appeared linked to several top co-occurrence clusters. In this cohort, only TCR beta chains were sequenced, and detectable features were limited by the absence of alpha or paired-chain data. In a later genetic analysis, fewer N-insertions in productive TCRs were reported among donors in an Asian-associated ancestry cluster than the roughly 640-donor mean. V-gene and J-gene trimming of TCR beta chains was associated with a missense DCLRE1C variant in a later genetic analysis, and the association was replicated in an independent cohort. A later analysis associated about 16,000 TCR beta sequences with specific HLA alleles at a false discovery rate of 0.05. A further reported finding was that TCR beta sequences accurately predicted the HLA-A and HLA-B alleles for most subjects in the first cohort. In vitro tests confirmed that a few of the cytomegalovirus-associated TCR beta chains recognize cytomegalovirus antigens. Sequencing depth was assumed to be roughly uniform across donors in the presence/absence analyses, though that assumption may not hold. Most TCR sequences were seen in very few donors, while some public TCRs were found in many individuals. Immune exposure information for the cohort was limited to CMV serostatus. The earlier analysis of around 600 of the donors excluded fewer than 20 rarely observed V segments, including chromosome 9 orphons, because counts were too low. According to the authors, the approach could potentially be generalized to other disease states and immunological phenotypes. A total of about 180 TCR beta chains were listed by the study as associated with cytomegalovirus. A later analysis found that TCR association rates varied across HLA loci, with DRB1 alleles showing the most associated TCRs and HLA-C alleles the fewest. Strong co-occurrence of HLA alleles, especially DR and DQ, made assigning TCR associations to individual alleles difficult.

Measured from the cysteine to the phenylalanine, the CDR3 is 13 residues long. The entry retains the CDR3 DNA only, 39 bases that are in frame from base 1. CDR1 SGHTA and CDR2 FQGTGA are derived from the germline V gene. V loses 5 bases, J loses 7 bases, and the germline ends lie 12 bases apart. The cohort consisted of 650 to 850 healthy bone marrow donors. At the time of sampling, all cohort members were nominally healthy, though unrecorded immune exposures were likely present. The donor tested CMV seronegative and was one of the 352 seronegative cohort members. Every donor gave a peripheral blood sample, and the peripheral blood mononuclear cells from that sample were used for TCR beta sequencing. The Qiagen DNeasy Blood Extraction Kit was used to extract genomic DNA from the blood cell samples. Library creation used the immunoSEQ multiplex PCR assay. A mixture of 60 forward primers for TCR Vbeta segments and 13 reverse primers for TCR Jbeta segments was used in the multiplex PCR. Amplification of the CDR3 region of rearranged TCR beta genes was performed with a multiplex PCR assay on genomic DNA. The amplified TCR beta libraries were sequenced on the Illumina HiSeq System as 87-base-pair reads. Under the source paper's analysis protocol: A later analysis tallied 75 million to 95 million unique TCR beta chains across the 666 repertoires, and about 10 million of those chains were shared by two or more donors. A nearest-neighbor algorithm error-corrected the raw reads and collapsed the reads into unique sequences, merging closely related sequences to remove PCR and sequencing errors. Alignment of CDR3 sequences to IMGT reference sequences was used to assign V, D and J gene segments. For a sequence to be retained, at least a six-nucleotide match to both a V gene segment and a J gene segment was required. A rearrangement was called productive if the CDR3 had no stop codons and remained in frame with V and J, and every other rearrangement was called non-productive. CDR3 was defined according to IMGT convention as the region running from the second conserved V-encoded cysteine to the conserved J-encoded phenylalanine. In an earlier analysis of 587 of the donors, sequences lacking an unambiguous match to a single V gene segment were excluded. An earlier analysis of several hundred of the donors called V segments functional above 56.7% productive rearrangements and segregating when the between-donor standard deviation exceeded 5%. To diagnose cytomegalovirus status from the catalog of TCR beta chain sequences, a statistical classification framework was built. V and J gene assignment, in a later analysis, came from comparing TCR nucleotide sequences with IMGT/GENE-DB human TR gene sequences. The TCRdist pipeline was used in a later analysis to assign CDR3 sequences and most-parsimonious VDJ recombination scenarios. In a later analysis, every TCR beta chain was defined by the combination of its CDR3 amino acid sequence and its V-gene family, and reads without a unique V-gene family were dropped. In a later analysis, fewer than 600 highly shared, low-generation-probability nucleotide sequences were removed to address suspected cross-contamination and a sequencing artifact. In a later analysis, a clonal expansion index for each public chain was calculated from normalized within-repertoire ranks of inferred template counts. Generation probabilities in a later analysis came from a VDJ recombination model fitted to out-of-frame rearrangements, and those results were checked against IGoR. In a later analysis, TCR-TCR, TCR-HLA and TCR-CMV co-occurrence was scored with hypergeometric tests, and a repertoire-size bias correction was applied to TCR pairs. A later analysis estimated false discovery rates by permuting HLA or CMV assignments 20 times. In a later analysis, co-occurring TCRs were grouped using DBSCAN, and TCRdist sequence similarity was added for clustering within HLA-allele-positive subsets. Repertoires with fewer than 30,000 or more than 120,000 public chains were left out of co-occurrence clustering, as were a handful of repertoires with anomalous nucleotide sharing. TCRdb mirrors the immuneACCESS table, restricted to in-frame sequences. Some clones are absent from its copies; in checked studies, under half trace to an unresolved V gene, and the reason for the others is unknown. The D gene and trimming were derived from the DNA, and the V and J assignments and clone size from that table. For this sample the table gives some 120,000 clones, of which 75% to 90% were detected only once. The ten top clones hold under 3% of the sample.

On this clone: Its antigen specificity is not known. The sample holds no much larger clone one base away, and base qualities are not on file.

Recombination joined TRBV7-3 with TRBJ2-1, with the identity of the D gene unclear. The material sequenced was PBMCs. This clonotype was obtained from a young man in good health and CMV-seronegative. Here is the DNA: TGTGCCAGCAGCCCCAACCCCGGGAATGAGCAGTTCTTC. Its translation reads: CASSPNPGNEQFF.